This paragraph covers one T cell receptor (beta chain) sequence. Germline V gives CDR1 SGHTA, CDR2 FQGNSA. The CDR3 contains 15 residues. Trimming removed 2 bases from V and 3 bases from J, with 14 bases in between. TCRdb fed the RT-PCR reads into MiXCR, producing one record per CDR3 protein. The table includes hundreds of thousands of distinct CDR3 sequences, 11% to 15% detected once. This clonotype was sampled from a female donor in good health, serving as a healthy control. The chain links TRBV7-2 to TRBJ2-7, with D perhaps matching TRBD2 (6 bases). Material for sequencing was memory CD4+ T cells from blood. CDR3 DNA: TGTGCCAGCAGCTTAAGTGGGGGACTCAACTACGAGCAGTACTTC. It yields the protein CASSLSGGLNYEQYF.